These 23 T cell receptor beta chains were sequenced from one sample in a study of neurological immune-mediated disorders. TCRdb ran MiXCR on the 5' RACE reads and lists one entry per CDR3 protein. The repertoire holds 65,000 to 80,000 distinct CDR3 sequences, roughly 18% seen once, with less than 20% in the top ten. Sequencing was carried out using PBMCs. These receptors originate from a woman aged 40 to 50 in good health.

V gene TRBV20-1 combines with J gene TRBJ2-3, with 10 bases matching TRBD2. The CDR3 loop spans 16 amino acids. Germline V gene data show CDR1 as DFQATT and CDR2 as SNEGSKA (reference sequence). Trimming cost V 2 bases and J 3 bases; bases outside gene matches: 8. The CDR3, as DNA: TGCAGTGCTAGATCCCCTAGCGGGGGAGCGACAGATACGCAGTATTTT. Translation: CSARSPSGGATDTQYF.

This clonotype was seen at least ten times. J is TRBJ1-3 and V is TRBV6-6; weak D call: TRBD1 (6 bases). The CDR3 totals 12 residues. The germline CDR1 and CDR2 sequences are MNHNY and SVGAGI (reference sequence). V gave up 8 bases and J gave up 2 bases, with 7 bases separating them. The CDR3 DNA reads as TGTGCCAGCGGACAGACTGGAAACACCATATATTTT. Translating gives CASGQTGNTIYF.

This clonotype was recorded at least ten times. CDR3 in DNA: TGTGCCACCAGCAGAGATAATGGGCCTCGGTACTTC. This gives the protein CATSRDNGPRYF. This chain connects TRBV15 to TRBJ2-5; unclear D gene. Germline CDR1 LNHNV, CDR2 YYDKDF (reference sequence). V shed 0 bases and J shed 13 bases, with 12 bases lying between them. The CDR3 length is 12 residues.

This clonotype was seen many times. V usage is TRBV10-3 and J usage is TRBJ2-2; 7 bases agree with TRBD2. Germline V CDR1 and CDR2: ENHRY, SYGVKD. J was trimmed by 4 bases and V by 2 bases; bases with no gene match: 1. The CDR3 length is 14 residues. The CDR3 bases are TGTGCCATCAGTGAGGGCGGGGGCACCGGGGAGCTGTTTTTT. Protein: CAISEGGGTGELFF.

A few counts support this clonotype. The chain joins TRBV5-1 to TRBJ2-1; D remains unclear. The germline CDR1 and CDR2 sequences are SGHRS and YFSETQ. Between the trimmed V and J ends, which lost 0 bases and 5 bases, there was a span of 9 bases. This CDR3 spans 14 amino acids. CDR3 bases: TGCGCCAGCAGCTTGGATAGGAATAACAATGAGCAGTTCTTC. It encodes CASSLDRNNNEQFF.

The chain recombines TRBV20-1 with TRBJ1-2; D may be TRBD1 (6 bases). Germline V gives CDR1 DFQATT, CDR2 SNEGSKA (reference sequence). This CDR3 is built from 17 residues. Trimming left V 5 bases short and J 0 bases short, with 22 bases between. The CDR3 DNA reads TGCAGTGCTCACCCCCGGACAGACACAGGAGCTAACTATGGCTACACCTTC. Encoded protein: CSAHPRTDTGANYGYTF.

This clonotype was seen at least ten times. V is TRBV2 and J is TRBJ1-2; 7 bases are a match to TRBD1. V gave up 5 bases and J gave up 5 bases; unmatched junction bases: 5. The CDR3 is 13 residues long. Germline V gives CDR1 SNHLY, CDR2 FYNNEI. As DNA, the CDR3 is TGTGCCAGCAGTACGACAGGGACTTATGGCTACACCTTC. Translated, it gives CASSTTGTYGYTF.

This clonotype came up many times. The chain recombines TRBV5-1 with TRBJ2-3; D ambiguous. This CDR3 region has 15 residues. Germline V gene sequence: CDR1 SGHRS, CDR2 YFSETQ. V shed 1 base and J shed 0 bases, with 9 bases lying between them. CDR3 sequence reads: CASSLMVQSTDTQYF. Written as DNA, the CDR3 is TGCGCCAGCAGCTTGATGGTACAAAGCACAGATACGCAGTATTTT.

This clonotype was seen many times. This chain links TRBV28 with TRBJ1-4; 8 positions agree with TRBD1. The CDR3 sequence is 20 residues long. Losses at the gene ends were 7 bases for V and 1 base for J; bases not matched to a gene: 20. Germline V CDR1 and CDR2: MDHEN, SYDVKM. CDR3 loop: CASIANPGQAQHRTNEKLFF. CDR3 nucleotides: TGTGCCAGCATTGCGAACCCGGGACAGGCCCAACACCGAACTAATGAAAAACTGTTTTTT.

The table lists this clonotype with many counts. This chain connects TRBV28 to TRBJ2-3; TRBD1 might be the D (6 bases). The V and J ends lost 4 bases and 7 bases respectively, with 12 bases between them. This CDR3 contains 13 residues. From germline, CDR1 is MDHEN and CDR2 SYDVKM. In DNA form, the CDR3 reads TGTGCCAGCAGTTGGGGACATCCTTATACGCAGTATTTT. Residues: CASSWGHPYTQYF.

This clonotype appeared many times. CDR3 coding DNA: TGTGCCAGCAGACTAGCGGGGCTACAAGAGACCCAGTACTTC. Its protein is CASRLAGLQETQYF. The chain recombines TRBV6-5 with TRBJ2-5, with 10 bases that match TRBD2. Germline CDR1 is MNHEY and CDR2 is SVGAGI. This CDR3 region has 14 residues. Unmatched junction bases numbered 3, after V lost 6 bases and J lost 2 bases.

This clonotype occurred many times. The chain uses TRBV7-2 and TRBJ2-7; D gene uncertain. Trimming cost V 3 bases and J 0 bases, with 6 bases left between them. This CDR3 is 13 amino acids long. CDR1 SGHTA and CDR2 FQGNSA come from the germline V gene. CDR3 in DNA: TGTGCCAGCAGCTTCCAGGCCTCCTACGAGCAGTACTTC. Translating it yields CASSFQASYEQYF. Based on the CDR3 plus reference TRBV7-2 and TRBJ2-7, the full variable domain is GAGVSQSPSNKVTEKGKDVELRCDPISGHTALYWYRQSLGQGLEFLIYFQGNSAPDKSGLPSDRFSAERTGGSVSTLTIQRTQQEDSAVYLCASSFQASYEQYFGPGTRLTVT.

As concerns this clonotype: The limits of the CDR3 on the DNA are not certain, so only TCRdb's listed CDR3 is given. V gene TRBV21-1 combines with J gene TRBJ2-1; the tabulated D call, TRBD2, remains unverified against the DNA. TRBV21-1 is a recognized pseudogene. The CDR3 length equals 22 residues, ends included. The CDR3 sequence: CASSFYICSASLAASSYNEQFF.

This clonotype was picked up many times. The V and J genes are TRBV7-9 and TRBJ2-1; 7 bases line up with TRBD1. Germline CDR1 is SEHNR and CDR2 is FQNEAQ (reference sequence). The CDR3 is made up of 14 amino acids. V lost 5 bases to trimming and J lost 4 bases; unmatched junction nucleotides: 5. This CDR3 is CASSTQGPYNEQFF. The CDR3 DNA reads TGTGCCAGCAGCACACAGGGGCCGTACAATGAGCAGTTCTTC.

This clonotype was seen at least ten times. This chain joins TRBV6-2 or TRBV6-3 and TRBJ2-5, with 16 nucleotides matching TRBD2. CDR1 is MNHEY and CDR2 is SVGEGT in the germline V gene. This CDR3 comprises 20 residues. J was trimmed by 5 bases and V by 4 bases; bases with no gene match: 16. CDR3 in amino acids: CASSSNSPGTSGGVRETQYF. CDR3 DNA sequence: TGTGCCAGCAGTTCCAACAGCCCTGGGACTAGCGGGGGGGTCAGGGAGACCCAGTACTTC.

This chain uses TRBV7-9 with TRBJ2-1; 7 bases map to TRBD2. Germline lookup yields CDR1 SEHNR and CDR2 FQNEAQ (reference sequence). The length of the CDR3 is 16 residues. V was pared by 1 base and J by 7 bases, with 10 bases of the junction left unmatched. This CDR3 is CASSLVGGSRGNEQFF. CDR3 DNA: TGTGCCAGCAGCTTAGTAGGCGGGAGCCGGGGGAATGAGCAGTTCTTC.

This clonotype showed up many times. The chain recombines TRBV27 with TRBJ1-6; TRBD1 matches 7 bases. Trimming at V came to 5 bases and at J to 11 bases, leaving 6 bases not matched to a gene. Germline CDR1 and CDR2: MNHEY and SMNVEV (reference sequence). The CDR3 spans 13 residues. The CDR3 protein is CASSPQGWTPLHF. CDR3 DNA sequence: TGTGCCAGCAGTCCACAGGGGTGGACACCCCTCCACTTT.

This clonotype was found many times. This sequence joins TRBV4-2 and TRBJ2-2, with D hard to call. Germline lookup yields CDR1 LGHNA and CDR2 YNFKEQ. Trimming stripped 0 bases from V and 1 base from J, with 6 bases between. The CDR3 totals 15 residues. CDR3 coding DNA: TGTGCCAGCAGCCAAGACAGACTGAACACCGGGGAGCTGTTTTTT. It yields the protein CASSQDRLNTGELFF.

At least ten counts were recorded for this clonotype. The chain carries TRBV5-1 and TRBJ2-7; D unresolved. Trimming took off 4 bases at V and 6 bases at J, with 14 bases between the two ends. There are 13 residues in the CDR3. Per germline, CDR1 SGHRS and CDR2 YFSETQ. CDR3 loop: CASSPSAYGEQYF. The CDR3 coding sequence is TGCGCCAGCAGCCCCAGCGCCTACGGCGAGCAGTACTTC.

This clonotype was seen repeatedly, ten times or more. This chain uses TRBV20-1 with TRBJ2-7, with TRBD2 matching 8 bases. CDR3 length: 15 amino acids. Looked up from germline, CDR1 is DFQATT and CDR2 is SNEGSKA (reference sequence). The V gene end was trimmed by 0 bases and the J gene end by 5 bases; junction bases not matched to a gene: 9. The CDR3 loop is CSARDHRGGLHEQYV. CDR3 coding DNA: TGCAGTGCTAGAGATCATCGGGGGGGCCTCCACGAGCAGTACGTC.

This clonotype was found many times. This chain joins TRBV12-5 and TRBJ2-7; tentative D call: TRBD2 (6 bases). V shed 6 bases and J shed 2 bases, with 23 bases lying between them. Germline V gives CDR1 LGHNT, CDR2 FRNRAP. The CDR3 runs 17 residues. Here the CDR3 reads CASGSPRFAGYPYEQYV. Written as DNA, the CDR3 is TGTGCTAGTGGCTCCCCCAGGTTTGCGGGGTATCCCTACGAGCAGTACGTC.

This clonotype has a count of ten or more. The chain has TRBV20-1 and TRBJ2-5, with D possibly TRBD1 on 5 matching bases. The V end lost 6 bases, the J end lost 1 base, and 12 bases lay between the germline ends. This CDR3 has 13 residues. Per the germline V gene, CDR1 is DFQATT and CDR2 is SNEGSKA (reference sequence). The CDR3 region is CSANNRLQETQYF. Written as DNA, the CDR3 is TGCAGTGCCAATAACAGGCTCCAAGAGACCCAGTACTTC.

The V call is TRBV18, the J call TRBJ1-5; no clear D. The J call is doubtful: the DNA matches TRBJ2-3 better. The CDR3 is made up of 15 amino acids. Germline V gene sequence: CDR1 KGHSH, CDR2 LQKENI. This chain's CDR3 is CASSPGQISNQPQYF. The CDR3 DNA sequence: TGTGCCAGCTCACCAGGGCAGATTAGCAATCAGCCCCAGTATTTT.